This section outlines one T cell receptor beta chain sequence together with its context. In the authors' methods: Estimation of nucleated cell counts relied on the amplification of reference gene primers. TCRdb's table, derived via immunoSEQ multiplex PCR, lists solely in-frame clones and lacks some. That table gives V, J and clone size, and the DNA gave D and trimming. The data contain 350,000 to 450,000 clones, about 88% of them singletons. The data are from a study of blood T cell repertoires in COVID-19. Whole-study context: The study drew acute and convalescent COVID-19 samples from the United States, Italy and Spain.

This CDR3 is 14 amino acids long. Germline V gene lookup returns CDR1 SQVTM and CDR2 ANQGSEA. V lost 0 bases and J lost 2, with 10 bases in between. Exposed enrollees encountered a COVID-19 case at some point within 2 weeks before study entry. The sequence derives from a woman between 18 and 29 years old who had been exposed to COVID-19. Sequencing was carried out using PBMCs or T cells enriched from blood (not recorded which). The V gene is TRBV29-1, the J gene TRBJ1-1; the D is unclear. CDR3 nucleotides: TGCAGCGTTGAAGATCGGCGACTAAACACTGAAGCTTTCTTT. Translated: CSVEDRRLNTEAFF.